Listed here is a single T cell receptor beta chain. The antigen remains undetermined. CDR3 size: 20 residues. Germline CDR1 and CDR2: SGHRS and YFSETQ. Unmatched junction bases numbered 24, after V lost 5 bases and J lost 4 bases. The data belong to a study of graft-versus-host responses after intestinal transplantation. Looking at the study overall: Those transplanted obtained multivisceral, liver-intestinal, or isolated intestinal grafts.

The data were produced by immunoSEQ multiplex PCR, yet TCRdb's version contains in-frame clones alone and is incomplete. Of tens of thousands of clones listed, about 95% are singletons. The sample was unstimulated CD8+ T cells sorted from spleen or lymph node cells, taken before transplant. The chain is built from TRBV5-1 and TRBJ2-3, with TRBD2 matching over 8 bases. This TCR was sampled from a human donor who was the organ donor for an intestinal transplant. CDR3 sequence reads: CASSLDVTLYTGGPSDTQYF. CDR3 nucleotides: TGCGCCAGCAGTTTAGATGTCACTTTGTACACGGGGGGGCCTTCAGATACGCAGTATTTT. The full variable domain, in which reference TRBV5-1 and TRBJ2-3 provide the parts outside the CDR3, is KAGVTQTPRYLIKTRGQQVTLSCSPISGHRSVSWYQQTPGQGLQFLFEYFSETQRNKGNFPGRFSGRQFSNSRSEMNVSTLELGDSALYLCASSLDVTLYTGGPSDTQYFGPGTRLTVL.